Each of the 14 T cell receptor beta chains below was sequenced from the same sample in a study of PD-L1 blockade in urothelial cancer. Clones were sequenced by immunoSEQ multiplex PCR, and TCRdb holds only the in-frame ones, with some missing. Here the sample spans about 95,000 clones, around 91% being singletons. Time point here: pretreatment peripheral blood. Sequenced material: PBMCs, taken around atezolizumab (anti-PD-L1) treatment. The receptors stem from a man between 60 and 75 years old with urothelial cancer.

The V gene is TRBV6-6, the J gene TRBJ1-5; 7 positions match TRBD1. The germline V gene has CDR1 MNHNY and CDR2 SVGAGI (reference sequence). V lost 6 bases to trimming and J lost 3 bases; unmatched junction nucleotides: 5. The CDR3 sequence is 14 residues long. CDR3 residues: CASRLRGDNQPQHF. CDR3 in DNA: TGTGCCAGCAGACTCAGGGGGGACAATCAGCCCCAGCATTTT.

V is TRBV7-2 and J is TRBJ2-3; the match to TRBD2 covers 10 bases. The CDR3 totals 17 residues. The V segment lost 5 bases and the J segment 2 bases; nucleotides outside the gene matches: 10. Germline V gives CDR1 SGHTA, CDR2 FQGNSA. The CDR3 DNA follows: TGTGCCAGCAGCCCTGGGACTAGCGACCCCGTCACAGATACGCAGTATTTT. Translation gives CASSPGTSDPVTDTQYF.

The genes are TRBV5-1 and TRBJ1-4; 9 nucleotides align to TRBD1. The CDR3 loop spans 15 amino acids. Per germline, CDR1 SGHRS and CDR2 YFSETQ. The junction had 7 bases not matched to a gene; V was cut back by 4 bases and J by 6 bases. The CDR3 coding sequence is TGCGCCAGCAGCGACAACCGACAGGGGGATGAAAAACTGTTTTTT. Amino acids: CASSDNRQGDEKLFF.

This clone was found once. This sequence joins TRBV5-1 and TRBJ2-5, with TRBD1 matching over 11 bases. This CDR3 region has 17 residues. J gave up 5 bases and V 0 bases, and 9 bases lay outside the gene matches. Germline V gene sequence: CDR1 SGHRS, CDR2 YFSETQ. For the CDR3, the DNA is TGCGCCAGCAGCTTGGCAGGCGGGACAGGGGGATTGGAGACCCAGTACTTC. Amino acids: CASSLAGGTGGLETQYF.

The chain uses TRBV7-3 and TRBJ2-1; 11 positions agree with TRBD2. V trimming: 4 bases; J trimming: 4 bases; junction bases outside the gene matches: 3. This CDR3 has 15 amino acids. The germline V gene encodes CDR1 SGHTA and CDR2 FQGTGA. This CDR3 is CASSSGLAEYNEQFF. The CDR3 bases are TGTGCCAGCAGCTCGGGACTAGCGGAGTACAATGAGCAGTTCTTC.

V gene TRBV4-3 combines with J gene TRBJ1-4; 9 nucleotides align to TRBD1. Looked up from germline, CDR1 is LGHNA and CDR2 is YSLEER. Trimming cost V 4 bases and J 7 bases; bases outside gene matches: 7. The CDR3 runs 15 residues. The CDR3 loop reads CASSRPGQGSEKLFF. The CDR3 coding sequence is TGCGCCAGCAGCCGGCCGGGACAGGGAAGTGAAAAACTGTTTTTT.

V gene TRBV30 combines with J gene TRBJ2-3; maybe TRBD2 (5 bases). The germline V gene encodes CDR1 GTSNPN and CDR2 SVGIG (reference sequence). This CDR3 is built from 15 residues. Trimming pared 0 bases from V and 6 bases from J, leaving 16 bases between. Here the CDR3 DNA reads TGTGCCTGGAGTGTAAGATTGGCGGGCGGGGATACGCAGTATTTT. Translated, it gives CAWSVRLAGGDTQYF.

This chain connects TRBV10-1 to TRBJ2-3; TRBD2 aligns across 9 bases. This CDR3 is built from 16 residues. CDR1 WNHNN and CDR2 SYGVQD come from the germline V gene (reference sequence). The V gene end was trimmed by 2 bases and the J gene end by 3 bases; junction bases not matched to a gene: 6. CDR3 sequence: CASSEDSGGVTDTQYF. CDR3 bases: TGCGCCAGCAGTGAGGATAGCGGGGGTGTAACAGATACGCAGTATTTT.

The chain employs TRBV27 and TRBJ1-2, with D possibly matching TRBD1 (5 bases). Germline CDR1 is MNHEY and CDR2 is SMNVEV (reference sequence). The CDR3 totals 14 residues. The V end lost 3 bases, the J end lost 3 bases, and 11 bases lay between the germline ends. CDR3 DNA sequence: TGTGCCAGCAGTTTTGCGGGGGTAGACTATGGCTACACCTTC. Amino acids: CASSFAGVDYGYTF.

The chain employs TRBV2 and TRBJ1-2, with a tentative D call TRBD1 (5 bases). Trimming removed 3 bases at V and 3 bases at J, with 17 bases between. Germline CDR1 SNHLY, CDR2 FYNNEI. This CDR3 has 16 residues. CDR3 nucleotides: TGTGCCAGCAGTGATGATCGGACACCCAAACACTATGGCTACACCTTC. Translation: CASSDDRTPKHYGYTF.

This sequence joins TRBV5-1 and TRBJ1-3; no clear D. V lost 3 bases and J 0 bases, leaving 10 bases between the germline ends. The germline V gene has CDR1 SGHRS and CDR2 YFSETQ. The CDR3 spans 15 residues. The DNA of the CDR3 is TGCGCCAGCAGCTCGGGCGGGAACTCTGGAAACACCATATATTTT. It is translated as CASSSGGNSGNTIYF.

This chain links TRBV19 with TRBJ1-2; 9 nucleotides align to TRBD1. J was trimmed by 6 bases and V by 5 bases; bases with no gene match: 4. Germline V gene lookup returns CDR1 LNHDA and CDR2 SQIVND (reference sequence). The CDR3 sequence is 13 residues long. In DNA, the CDR3 is TGTGCCAGTAGTCCCAGGACAGGGGATGGCTACACCTTC. Protein sequence: CASSPRTGDGYTF.

J is TRBJ2-1 and V is TRBV10-3; TRBD1 aligns across 9 bases. Germline V gene data show CDR1 as ENHRY and CDR2 as SYGVKD. Trimming at V came to 7 bases and at J to 5 bases, leaving 9 bases not matched to a gene. The CDR3 loop spans 15 amino acids. DNA for the CDR3: TGTGCCATCACCAAGGGGGGACAGGGAGACAATGAGCAGTTCTTC. It translates to CAITKGGQGDNEQFF.

The chain links TRBV9 to TRBJ2-3; 9 positions match TRBD2. V shed 3 bases, J shed 7 bases, and the junction held 12 bases outside the gene matches. This CDR3 has 16 residues. Germline CDR1 and CDR2: SGDLS and YYNGEE. The CDR3 DNA sequence: TGTGCCAGCAGCGGCCTCACGACTAGCGGTGGATATACGCAGTATTTT. Protein: CASSGLTTSGGYTQYF.